A selection of T cell receptor beta chains follows, all from one sample in a study of blood T cell repertoires in COVID-19. Data came from immunoSEQ multiplex PCR; TCRdb stores just in-frame clones and leaves some out. The data hold a few hundred thousand clones, with approximately 90% observed a single time. Source material: peripheral blood. These receptors were collected from a man between 65 and 80 years old with acute or convalescent COVID-19. Each CDR3 is given with its conserved first and last residue.

TRBV6-5	TRBJ2-7	CASSYSRGTGAYEQYF
TRBV6-2/TRBV6-3	TRBJ2-5	CASSSVETQYF
TRBV28	TRBJ1-2	CASSLRRTGVQANYGYTF
TRBV25-1	TRBJ1-3	CASSEGGFSGNTIYF
TRBV6-4	TRBJ2-2	CASSASGGTGELFF
TRBV7-8	TRBJ2-7	CASSLEQSSYEQYF
TRBV5-6	TRBJ1-3	CASSLEGQGMISGNTIYF
TRBV5-1	TRBJ1-4	CASNTGGSGTNEKLFF
TRBV7-9	TRBJ2-7	CASSKAGASYEQYF
TRBV5-1	TRBJ2-2	CASSLALLADNTGELFF
TRBV18	TRBJ1-5	CASSPTTGVSQPQHF
TRBV4-3	TRBJ1-1	CASSQESRGVGAFF
TRBV7-3	TRBJ2-2	CASSFDRGDTGELFF
TRBV5-1	TRBJ2-5	CASSLRRGGPGETQYF
TRBV5-1	TRBJ2-5	CASTSRGSQETQYF
TRBV5-4	TRBJ1-4	CASSFPGGGNEKLFF
TRBV19	TRBJ2-1	CASSLVRGGGNEQFF
TRBV6-1	TRBJ2-1	CASSDIGTGGRYEQFF
TRBV5-4	TRBJ2-1	CASSPPGQGAYEQFF
TRBV5-5	TRBJ2-5	CASSLPPSLGETQYF
TRBV28	TRBJ1-1	CASSLRDRGLAEAFF
TRBV6-1	TRBJ1-2	CASSEGENYGYTF
TRBV2	TRBJ2-7	CASSAKRDSYEQYF
TRBV4-2	TRBJ2-1	CASSQVSSGKDNEQFF
TRBV4-2	TRBJ2-1	CASSQELAIYNEQFF
TRBV27	TRBJ2-5	CASSFYRAGVPPRQETQYF
TRBV28	TRBJ2-1	CASSLLAGANNEQFF
TRBV7-9	TRBJ1-2	CASSPFSTGNSYGYTF
TRBV7-2	TRBJ2-3	CASSPMGGSVTDTQYF
TRBV5-5	TRBJ1-3	CASSSGDIGNTIYF
TRBV28	TRBJ1-1	CASRRSSPGQRAFF
TRBV19	TRBJ1-3	CASSPQRGDSGNTIYF
TRBV3-1/TRBV3-2	TRBJ1-2	CASSQVQGYTF
TRBV29-1	TRBJ1-2	CSVLFRGESSFTF
TRBV15	TRBJ1-4	CATSINRGLGEKLFF
TRBV6-5	TRBJ1-5	CASIGTGNQPQHF
TRBV7-6	TRBJ1-1	CASSSTAGGRTEAFF
TRBV28	TRBJ2-1	CASSWGGRAKEQFF
TRBV10-3	TRBJ2-1	CAISGLAGGMSNEQFF
TRBV18	TRBJ2-7	CASSRTGTPSSYEQYF
TRBV7-9	TRBJ1-1	CASSPGGLRFTAFF
TRBV29-1	TRBJ2-5	CSASGQRGGETQYF
TRBV5-1	TRBJ2-2	CASSSMNTGELFF
TRBV4-2	TRBJ1-5	CASSQDSGGNQPQHF
TRBV6-5	TRBJ2-5	CASSSLYSETQYF
TRBV7-9	TRBJ2-7	CASSSRGTGTYEQYF
TRBV10-3	TRBJ2-7	CAISEQGQGMYEQYF